The TCR beta chain described here comes from a study of T cells after yellow fever vaccination. Using its own MiXCR run on the 5' RACE reads, TCRdb lists one record per CDR3 protein. The table has some 550,000 distinct CDR3 sequences, about 19% seen once. This CDR3 region has 14 residues. Germline V gene lookup returns CDR1 SGHRS and CDR2 YFSETQ. V lost 0 bases and J 8 bases, leaving 12 bases between the germline ends. Study conclusions and caveats: In post-booster samples, most primary-vaccination clones reappeared (approximately 95% CD4, 88% CD8).

For this clonotype: The antigen is unknown.

The sample was PBMCs, taken 15 days after the yellow fever booster vaccination. The chain has TRBV5-1 and TRBJ2-1, with D tentatively TRBD1 (6 bases). The clonotype comes from a man aged 25-45 years who received the YFV17D yellow fever vaccine. In DNA form, the CDR3 reads TGCGCCAGCAGCTTGGCGGCAGGGGTGGATGAGCAGTTCTTC. Translation: CASSLAAGVDEQFF.